This passage covers 11 T cell receptor beta chains from one sample sequenced in a study of T-cell reconstitution after alpha-beta-depleted transplantation in children. The TCRbeta library incorporated unique molecular identifiers. MiXCR was run by TCRdb on the PCR reads, yielding one entry per CDR3 protein. The sample gives some 290,000 distinct CDR3 sequences, around 20% of which show up once; around 9.9% is in the top ten. Material: PBMCs, mostly from graft donor cells, obtained 180 days after TCRalphabeta/CD19-depleted stem cell transplant. Every receptor here comes from a male patient younger than 18 who had a stem cell transplant for acute lymphoblastic leukemia, so the T cells may come from the graft donor.

V gene TRBV7-3 combines with J gene TRBJ2-1, with 7 bases fitting TRBD2. The CDR3 is 14 residues long. J lost 4 bases, V lost 1 base, and 1 base had no gene match. CDR1 SGHTA and CDR2 FQGTGA come from the germline V gene. The CDR3 sequence is CASSLRGGYNEQFF. CDR3 sequence (DNA): TGTGCCAGCAGCTTAAGGGGAGGGTACAATGAGCAGTTCTTC.

Only a few counts were recorded for this clonotype. V is TRBV25-1 and J is TRBJ2-5, with a tentative D call TRBD2 (5 bases). CDR1 MGHDK and CDR2 SYGVNS come from the germline V gene. This CDR3 spans 12 amino acids. Trimming pared 5 bases from V and 1 base from J, leaving 5 bases between. CDR3 sequence: CASSTSQETQYF. The CDR3 DNA reads as TGTGCCAGCAGTACTAGCCAAGAGACCCAGTACTTC.

This clonotype was counted only a few times. The rearrangement joins TRBV5-1 to TRBJ2-7; TRBD1 might be the D (8 bases). Trimming cost V 1 base and J 3 bases, with 17 bases left between them. The CDR3 length is 16 residues. The V gene's germline CDR1 is SGHRS and CDR2 YFSETQ. CDR3 in DNA: TGCGCCAGCAGCTTGTGGACAGGGAGCGGGGTCTACGAGCAGTACTTC. It translates to CASSLWTGSGVYEQYF. The full variable domain, in which reference TRBV5-1 and TRBJ2-7 provide the parts outside the CDR3, is KAGVTQTPRYLIKTRGQQVTLSCSPISGHRSVSWYQQTPGQGLQFLFEYFSETQRNKGNFPGRFSGRQFSNSRSEMNVSTLELGDSALYLCASSLWTGSGVYEQYFGPGTRLTVT.

This chain joins TRBV6-4 and TRBJ2-4; unclear D gene. Germline V gene lookup returns CDR1 MRHNA and CDR2 SNTAGT. The germline V and J ends were trimmed by 10 bases and 0 bases, with 16 bases remaining between them. CDR3 length: 15 residues. The chain's CDR3 is CANRHFPLAKNIQYF. The CDR3 coding sequence is TGTGCCAACAGACACTTCCCTTTAGCCAAAAACATTCAGTACTTC.

Of note for this clonotype: One junction end disagrees with the germline gene, perhaps due to a read error. This chain uses TRBV27 with TRBJ2-1; D unclear. The germline V gene has CDR1 MNHEY and CDR2 SMNVEV (reference sequence). CDR3 size: 14 residues. The CDR3 loop reads CASRLGPLLDEQFF. DNA of the CDR3: TGTGCCAGCCGTTTAGGGCCCCTGCTCGATGAGCAGTTCTTC.

The chain uses TRBV11-1 and TRBJ2-1; tentatively, D is TRBD2 (6 bases). Germline V gives CDR1 SGHAT, CDR2 FQDESV (reference sequence). The CDR3 loop spans 14 amino acids. Trimming stripped 4 bases from V and 4 bases from J, with 11 bases between. CDR3 region: CASSWGVLYNEQFF. CDR3 DNA: TGTGCCAGCAGCTGGGGGGTACTTTACAATGAGCAGTTCTTC.

This clonotype occurred a few times. The chain is built from TRBV11-2 and TRBJ2-1, with 9 positions matching TRBD1. Trimming at V came to 4 bases and at J to 4 bases, leaving 5 bases not matched to a gene. The CDR3 consists of 15 residues. Germline loops: CDR1 SGHAT, CDR2 FQNNGV. The CDR3 region has the DNA TGTGCCAGCAGCTCTGGGACAGGGAGATACAATGAGCAGTTCTTC. Its translation: CASSSGTGRYNEQFF.

The rearrangement joins TRBV20-1 to TRBJ1-1; TRBD1 might be the D (6 bases). V shed 2 bases and J shed 2 bases, with 9 bases lying between them. The CDR3 consists of 13 residues. CDR1 and CDR2 (germline): DFQATT, SNEGSKA (reference sequence). As DNA, the CDR3 is TGCAGTGCTAGACCACAGGGTAACACTGAAGCTTTCTTT. Amino acids: CSARPQGNTEAFF.

This clonotype was observed at least ten times. The V and J genes are TRBV6-1 and TRBJ2-7, with TRBD2 identical over 12 bases. The ends lost 3 bases at V and 4 bases at J; junction bases unmatched: 10. This CDR3 region has 17 residues. In germline, CDR1 is MNHNS, CDR2 SASEGT. This CDR3 is CASSEMPPGLAGYEQYF. Here the CDR3 DNA reads TGTGCCAGCAGTGAGATGCCCCCCGGACTAGCGGGATACGAGCAGTACTTC.

The chain joins TRBV4-1 to TRBJ1-2, with D maybe TRBD1 (5 bases). The V end lost 0 bases, the J end lost 4 bases, and 18 bases lay between the germline ends. CDR3 length: 17 amino acids. Germline V gives CDR1 MGHRA, CDR2 YSYEKL. Written as DNA, the CDR3 is TGCGCCAGCAGCCAAGATTCTTCGGGGCGGGGGGTCTATGGCTACACCTTC. This gives the protein CASSQDSSGRGVYGYTF.

On this clonotype itself: Without the conserved terminal phenylalanine or tryptophan, this CDR3 likely stems from a read error. V usage is TRBV4-2 and J usage is TRBJ2-1, with no clear D. The V end lost 1 base, the J end lost 0 bases, and 16 bases lay between the germline ends. Germline CDR1 LGHNA, CDR2 YNFKEQ. The CDR3 runs 18 residues. The CDR3, as DNA: TGTGCCAGCAGCCAAGTCATTTTCGGGCTGAGCTCCTACAATGAGCAGTTCTTA. Translating gives CASSQVIFGLSSYNEQFL.